Listed below are T cell receptor beta chains from one sample, sequenced in a study of cytomegalovirus exposure and HLA in healthy donors. TCRdb's table, derived via immunoSEQ multiplex PCR, lists solely in-frame clones and lacks some. In the table there are 70,000 to 95,000 clones, around 81% of which are singletons. The sequenced sample consisted of PBMCs. Receptors originate from a man between 18 and 29 years old in good health and CMV-seronegative. The CDR3 runs from the conserved cysteine through the conserved F or W. The D gene is left open where the match is weak. Clone size appears in some rows only: once, few, many, or a class for an expanded clone.

>TRBV7-2|-|-|TRBJ1-2
CASSLDSYYGYTF
TGTGCCAGCAGCTTAGACAGTTACTATGGCTACACCTTC
>TRBV20-1|-|few|TRBJ1-2
CSASSQDGYTF
TGCAGTGCTAGCTCTCAGGATGGCTACACCTTC
>TRBV12-5|TRBD1|-|TRBJ1-3
CASGSGQGKENTIYF
TGTGCTAGTGGCAGCGGACAGGGCAAGGAAAACACCATATATTTT
>TRBV30|TRBD2|-|TRBJ2-1
CAWSVRRASGGGSVGYNEQFF
TGTGCCTGGAGTGTACGGAGGGCTAGCGGGGGGGGGTCGGTGGGGTACAATGAGCAGTTCTTC
>TRBV9|TRBD1|-|TRBJ1-1
CASSGPTGGRGRGTEAFF
TGTGCCAGCAGCGGTCCTACAGGGGGTCGCGGTCGGGGAACTGAAGCTTTCTTT
>TRBV10-2|-|few|TRBJ1-5
CASSDLGQTFNQPQHF
TGCGCCAGCAGTGACCTCGGACAGACATTCAATCAGCCCCAGCATTTT
>TRBV6-5|-|-|TRBJ1-3
CASSSLGGPGNTIYF
TGTGCCAGCAGCTCCTTGGGGGGTCCTGGAAACACCATATATTTT
>TRBV4-1|-|-|TRBJ2-7
CASSQQGQGNYEQYF
TGCGCCAGCAGCCAGCAGGGGCAAGGGAACTACGAGCAGTACTTC
>TRBV2|TRBD1|-|TRBJ2-7
CASRGGTGAVEKQYF
TGTGCCAGCAGGGGGGGGACAGGGGCGGTCGAAAAGCAGTACTTC
>TRBV7-9|-|-|TRBJ1-2
CSSSSHSRRDYGYTF
TGTTCCAGCAGCTCACACTCCAGGCGAGACTATGGCTACACCTTC
>TRBV19|TRBD1|-|TRBJ1-2
CASSITGGLYGYTF
TGTGCCAGTAGTATAACAGGGGGGTTATATGGCTACACCTTC
>TRBV30|-|once|TRBJ1-5
CAWSRGEGPQHF
TGTGCCTGGAGTAGAGGCGAGGGGCCCCAGCATTTT
>TRBV11-2|TRBD2|-|TRBJ2-3
CASSSDSGTSGAGTQYF
TGTGCCAGCAGCTCTGACTCCGGGACTAGCGGGGCGGGTACGCAGTATTTT
>TRBV19|TRBD2|-|TRBJ2-7
CASSALGLAGGYEQYF
TGTGCCAGTAGCGCCCTGGGACTAGCGGGGGGTTACGAGCAGTACTTC
>TRBV18|-|-|TRBJ1-1
CASFGLLNTEAFF
TGTGCCAGCTTCGGACTGCTGAACACTGAAGCTTTCTTT
>TRBV6-6|-|-|TRBJ1-2
CASTGHQDGYTF
TGTGCCAGCACTGGACATCAGGATGGCTACACCTTC
>TRBV5-1|-|-|TRBJ1-1
CASSLGTVNTEAFF
TGCGCCAGCAGCTTGGGTACGGTGAACACTGAAGCTTTCTTT
>TRBV19|-|once|TRBJ2-7
CASSDSTGGTLRPYFEQYF
TGTGCCAGTAGCGATTCGACAGGAGGAACCCTACGTCCCTACTTCGAGCAGTACTTC
>TRBV19|TRBD1|-|TRBJ1-2
CATDAQGQGHYGYTF
TGTGCCACCGACGCCCAAGGACAGGGACACTATGGCTACACCTTC
>TRBV7-2|TRBD2|few|TRBJ2-3
CASSLQRGVTDTQYF
TGTGCCAGCAGCTTACAGCGGGGGGTCACAGATACGCAGTATTTT
>TRBV5-1|-|-|TRBJ2-1
CASSPRSPGSSSYNEQFF
TGCGCCAGCAGCCCGCGTTCCCCGGGATCGAGCTCCTACAATGAGCAGTTCTTC
>TRBV7-9|-|-|TRBJ1-1
CASSLNGGGFVEAFF
TGTGCCAGCAGCTTAAATGGCGGGGGATTCGTTGAAGCTTTCTTT
>TRBV7-2|-|-|TRBJ2-6
CASRRGGEANVLTF
TGTGCCAGCAGACGAGGTGGAGAGGCCAACGTCCTGACTTTC
>TRBV27|-|-|TRBJ2-7
CASSFQGSHEQYF
TGTGCCAGCAGTTTTCAGGGATCTCACGAGCAGTACTTC
>TRBV29-1|-|-|TRBJ2-1
CSVEARYHEQFF
TGCAGCGTTGAAGCCCGGTACCATGAGCAGTTCTTC
>TRBV5-1|-|-|TRBJ1-2
CASSPGSGYGYTF
TGCGCCAGCAGCCCCGGCAGCGGCTATGGCTACACCTTC
>TRBV6-5|-|once|TRBJ1-3
CASSAHSGNTIYF
TGTGCCAGCAGTGCACACTCTGGAAACACCATATATTTT
>TRBV4-1|-|-|TRBJ1-6
CASSQDQWSSYNSPLHF
TGCGCCAGCAGCCAAGATCAGTGGAGCTCCTATAATTCACCCCTCCACTTT
>TRBV5-1|-|-|TRBJ1-2
CASSLGPGQINYGYTF
TGCGCCAGCAGCTTGGGCCCTGGACAGATAAACTATGGCTACACCTTC